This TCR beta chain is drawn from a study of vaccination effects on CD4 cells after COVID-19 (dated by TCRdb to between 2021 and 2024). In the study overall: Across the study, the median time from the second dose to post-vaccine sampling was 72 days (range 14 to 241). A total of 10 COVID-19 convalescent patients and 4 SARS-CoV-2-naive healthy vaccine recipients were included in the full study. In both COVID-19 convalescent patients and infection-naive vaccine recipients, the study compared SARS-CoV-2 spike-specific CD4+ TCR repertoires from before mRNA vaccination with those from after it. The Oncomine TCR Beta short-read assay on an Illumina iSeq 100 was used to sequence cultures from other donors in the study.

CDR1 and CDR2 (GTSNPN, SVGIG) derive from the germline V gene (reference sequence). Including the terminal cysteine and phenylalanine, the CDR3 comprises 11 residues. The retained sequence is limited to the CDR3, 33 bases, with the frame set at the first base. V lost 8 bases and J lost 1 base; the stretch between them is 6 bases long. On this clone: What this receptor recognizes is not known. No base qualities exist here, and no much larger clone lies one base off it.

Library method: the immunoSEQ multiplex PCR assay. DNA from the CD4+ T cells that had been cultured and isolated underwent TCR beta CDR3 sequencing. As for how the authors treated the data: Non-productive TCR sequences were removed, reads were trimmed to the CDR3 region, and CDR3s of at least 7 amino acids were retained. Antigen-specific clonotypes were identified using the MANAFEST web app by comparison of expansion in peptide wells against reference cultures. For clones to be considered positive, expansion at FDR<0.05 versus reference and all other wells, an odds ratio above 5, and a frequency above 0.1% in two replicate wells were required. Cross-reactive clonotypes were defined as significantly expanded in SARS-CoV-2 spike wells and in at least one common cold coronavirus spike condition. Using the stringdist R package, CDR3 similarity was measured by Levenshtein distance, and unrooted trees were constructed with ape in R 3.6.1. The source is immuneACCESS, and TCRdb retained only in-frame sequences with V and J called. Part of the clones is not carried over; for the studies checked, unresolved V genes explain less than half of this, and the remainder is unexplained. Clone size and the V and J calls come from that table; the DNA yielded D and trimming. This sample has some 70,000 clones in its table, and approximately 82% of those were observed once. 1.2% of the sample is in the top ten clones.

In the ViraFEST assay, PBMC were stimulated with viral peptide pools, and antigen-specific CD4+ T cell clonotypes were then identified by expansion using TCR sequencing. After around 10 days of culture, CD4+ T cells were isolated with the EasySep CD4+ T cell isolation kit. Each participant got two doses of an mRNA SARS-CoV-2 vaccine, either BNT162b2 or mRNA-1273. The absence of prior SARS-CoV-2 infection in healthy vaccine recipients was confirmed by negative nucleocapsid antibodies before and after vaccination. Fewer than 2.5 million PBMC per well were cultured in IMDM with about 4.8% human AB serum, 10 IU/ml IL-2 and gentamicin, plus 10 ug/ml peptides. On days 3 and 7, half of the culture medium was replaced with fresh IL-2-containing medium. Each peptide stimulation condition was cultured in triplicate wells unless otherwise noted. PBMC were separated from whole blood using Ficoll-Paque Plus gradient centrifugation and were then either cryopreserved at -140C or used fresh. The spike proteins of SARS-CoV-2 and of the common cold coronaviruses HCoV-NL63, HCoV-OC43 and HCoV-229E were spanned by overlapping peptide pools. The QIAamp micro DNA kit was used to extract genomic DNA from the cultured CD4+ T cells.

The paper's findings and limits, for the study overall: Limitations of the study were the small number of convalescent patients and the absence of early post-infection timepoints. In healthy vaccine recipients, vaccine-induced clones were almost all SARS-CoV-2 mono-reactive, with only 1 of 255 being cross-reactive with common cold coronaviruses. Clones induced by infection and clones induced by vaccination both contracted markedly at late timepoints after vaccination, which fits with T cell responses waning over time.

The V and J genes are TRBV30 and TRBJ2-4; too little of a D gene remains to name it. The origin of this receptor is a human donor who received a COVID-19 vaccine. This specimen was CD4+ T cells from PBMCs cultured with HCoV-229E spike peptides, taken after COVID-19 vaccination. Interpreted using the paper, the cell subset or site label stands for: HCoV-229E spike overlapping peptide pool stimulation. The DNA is TGTGCCCCCTCGGCCAAAAACATTCAGTACTTC. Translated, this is CAPSAKNIQYF.